The 31 T cell receptor beta chains listed next were all sequenced from one sample in a study of cytomegalovirus exposure and HLA in healthy donors. Primers for the PCR totalled 60 Vbeta and 13 Jbeta. The table came from immunoSEQ multiplex PCR; TCRdb's copy has only in-frame clones and leaves some out. Among tens of thousands of clones listed, under 80% were seen once. The source material was PBMCs. Receptors originate from a male donor in good health and CMV-seropositive.

The CDR3 DNA follows: TGTGCCAGCAGTTCGACAGTCTATGGCTACACCTTC. Its translation is CASSSTVYGYTF. The rearrangement joins TRBV6-6 to TRBJ1-2; the D gene is possibly TRBD1 (5 bases). Trimming shortened V by 4 bases and J by 4 bases, and 7 bases separated the two germline ends. The CDR3 runs to 12 residues. Germline CDR1 MNHNY, CDR2 SVGAGI (reference sequence).

This chain joins TRBV29-1 and TRBJ2-4; 8 positions agree with TRBD1. Germline V gene sequence: CDR1 SQVTM, CDR2 ANQGSEA. CDR3 length: 15 amino acids. V lost 4 bases to trimming and J lost 8 bases; unmatched junction nucleotides: 13. The CDR3 reads CSVADRGDFLDIQYF. In DNA, the CDR3 is TGCAGCGTTGCAGACAGGGGAGACTTTCTAGACATTCAGTACTTC.

The chain combines TRBV7-6 with TRBJ2-1; 14 bases map to TRBD2. Germline loops: CDR1 SGHVS, CDR2 FNYEAQ. After removal of 1 base from V and 0 bases from J, the junction contained 5 bases not matched to a gene. The CDR3 runs 19 residues. The CDR3 DNA reads TGTGCCAGCAGCTTAGGGACTAGCGGGGGGCCGACCTCCTACAATGAGCAGTTCTTC. This encodes CASSLGTSGGPTSYNEQFF.

The chain uses TRBV27 and TRBJ1-5; 9 nucleotides align to TRBD1. The V and J ends lost 5 bases and 7 bases, in that order; junction bases with no gene match: 6. The CDR3 has 14 residues. Germline V gene sequence: CDR1 MNHEY, CDR2 SMNVEV (reference sequence). CDR3 loop: CASSEQGAEQPQHF. The CDR3 DNA follows: TGTGCCAGCAGTGAACAGGGGGCCGAGCAGCCCCAGCATTTT.

The V gene is TRBV7-8, the J gene TRBJ2-7, with TRBD2 as a possible D gene (5 bases). V lost 2 bases and J 5 bases, leaving 10 bases between the germline ends. The CDR3 spans 13 residues. Germline CDR1 and CDR2: SGHVS and FQNEAQ. The CDR3 region is CASSLPSIHEQYF. The CDR3 DNA reads TGTGCCAGCAGCTTACCTAGCATCCACGAGCAGTACTTC.

This sequence joins TRBV9 and TRBJ1-2, with D unclear. The ends were cut back, 6 bases at V and 10 bases at J, with 22 bases in the middle. The CDR3 has 14 amino acids. Germline CDR1 and CDR2: SGDLS and YYNGEE. The DNA of the CDR3 is TGTGCCAGCACCATAAAACCGACTCTAGGCCCCTACACCTTC. Encoded protein: CASTIKPTLGPYTF. The variable domain in full, with the rest retrieved from reference TRBV9 and TRBJ1-2, is DSGVTQTPKHLITATGQRVTLRCSPRSGDLSVYWYQQSLDQGLQFLIQYYNGEERAKGNILERFSAQQFPDLHSELNLSSLELGDSALYFCASTIKPTLGPYTFGSGTRLTVV.

V usage is TRBV12-5 and J usage is TRBJ2-1, with 8 bases matching TRBD1. This CDR3 region has 18 residues. The V segment lost 1 base and the J segment 1 base; nucleotides outside the gene matches: 9. The germline V gene has CDR1 LGHNT and CDR2 FRNRAP. CDR3 nucleotides: TGTGCTAGTGGTTTGGAACGACAGGGGTTAGGGTCCTACAATGAGCAGTTCTTC. Translated, it gives CASGLERQGLGSYNEQFF.

The chain combines TRBV2 with TRBJ1-5; D is unresolved. V was trimmed by 2 bases and J by 1 base, leaving 12 bases between them. The CDR3 loop spans 16 amino acids. CDR1 SNHLY and CDR2 FYNNEI come from the germline V gene. The chain's CDR3 is CASSEFVLRSNQPQHF. The CDR3 DNA reads as TGTGCCAGCAGTGAATTCGTACTAAGAAGCAATCAGCCCCAGCATTTT.

The rearrangement joins TRBV28 to TRBJ2-7, with a weak D call TRBD1 (5 bases). The germline V gene encodes CDR1 MDHEN and CDR2 SYDVKM. V was trimmed by 6 bases and J by 0 bases, leaving 9 bases between them. This CDR3 is 13 amino acids long. The CDR3 protein is CASSLTDSYEQYF. The CDR3 DNA reads as TGTGCCAGCAGCCTGACAGACTCCTACGAGCAGTACTTC.

This clone was seen only a few times. This rearrangement joins TRBV7-9 to TRBJ1-1, with a possible D match to TRBD1 (6 bases). The germline V and J ends were trimmed by 5 bases and 1 base, with 14 bases remaining between them. Germline lookup yields CDR1 SEHNR and CDR2 FQNEAQ (reference sequence). This CDR3 is built from 15 residues. CDR3 DNA sequence: TGTGCCAGCAGCCGGACGATGACAGGGAACACTGAAGCTTTCTTT. Its translation is CASSRTMTGNTEAFF.

The CDR3 here is CASSSQTTSSYNEQFF. The CDR3 DNA is TGTGCCAGCAGCTCCCAGACTACCAGCTCCTACAATGAGCAGTTCTTC. The chain recombines TRBV7-9 with TRBJ2-1, with D possibly matching TRBD2 (5 bases). V gave up 4 bases and J gave up 0 bases, with 13 bases separating them. Germline V gene data show CDR1 as SEHNR and CDR2 as FQNEAQ (reference sequence). The CDR3 has 16 residues.

The genes are TRBV5-8 and TRBJ1-5; D unclear. Per the germline V gene, CDR1 is SGHTS and CDR2 is YDEGEE. V lost 0 bases to trimming and J lost 7 bases, with 14 bases between them. This CDR3 is built from 15 residues. CDR3 amino acids: CASSLGVRGQQPQHF. CDR3 nucleotides: TGTGCCAGCAGCTTGGGGGTCCGCGGTCAACAGCCCCAGCATTTT.

This clone has just a few counts. V gene TRBV9 combines with J gene TRBJ1-2; perhaps TRBD1 as D (5 bases). With 0 bases removed from V and 5 bases from J, the gap between germline ends came to 11 bases. Germline values: CDR1 SGDLS, CDR2 YYNGEE. The CDR3 length is 14 residues. The CDR3: CASSVGQGRYGYTF. CDR3 coding DNA: TGTGCCAGCAGCGTAGGCCAGGGAAGATATGGCTACACCTTC. Variable domain in full (rest from reference TRBV9 and TRBJ1-2): DSGVTQTPKHLITATGQRVTLRCSPRSGDLSVYWYQQSLDQGLQFLIQYYNGEERAKGNILERFSAQQFPDLHSELNLSSLELGDSALYFCASSVGQGRYGYTFGSGTRLTVV.

The chain is built from TRBV21-1 and TRBJ1-1; the table gives TRBD1 as D, unverified against the DNA. TRBV21-1 has pseudogene status. There are 15 residues in the CDR3. In DNA form, the CDR3 reads TGTGCCAGCAGCAGCCGGGACAGGGGTTACACTGAAGCTTTCTTT. Its translation: CASSSRDRGYTEAFF.

Concerning this clone: Germline is not matched at one junction end, which may reflect a read error. The chain is built from TRBV30 and TRBJ1-5; 7 bases align to TRBD1. The CDR3 contains 15 residues. Germline lookup yields CDR1 GTSNPN and CDR2 SVGIG (reference sequence). CDR3 protein: CASSGGQSYNQPPHF. In DNA form, the CDR3 reads TGTGCCTCGAGTGGGGGACAGTCCTACAATCAGCCCCCGCATTTT.

The chain recombines TRBV11-2 with TRBJ2-5, with 10 bases matching TRBD2. This CDR3 spans 15 amino acids. Germline V gives CDR1 SGHAT, CDR2 FQNNGV. V was clipped by 6 bases and J by 3 bases; unmatched bases: 7. CDR3 amino acids: CASRPVSGREETQYF. DNA for the CDR3: TGTGCCAGCAGGCCCGTGAGCGGGAGGGAAGAGACCCAGTACTTC.

V and J are TRBV7-6 and TRBJ1-3; 10 bases map to TRBD1. This CDR3 is 18 amino acids long. V was pared by 0 bases and J by 0 bases, with 5 bases of the junction left unmatched. Germline lookup yields CDR1 SGHVS and CDR2 FNYEAQ. The CDR3 sequence: CASSLAGTGAFSGNTIYF. The DNA of the CDR3 is TGTGCCAGCAGCTTAGCTGGGACAGGGGCCTTCTCTGGAAACACCATATATTTT. Full variable domain (remainder filled in from reference TRBV7-6 and TRBJ1-3): GAGVSQSPRYKVTKRGQDVALRCDPISGHVSLYWYRQALGQGPEFLTYFNYEAQQDKSGLPNDRFSAERPEGSISTLTIQRTEQRDSAMYRCASSLAGTGAFSGNTIYFGEGSWLTVV.

The V and J genes are TRBV9 and TRBJ2-1, with 11 bases fitting TRBD1. CDR3 size: 17 residues. V lost 0 bases to trimming and J lost 2 bases; unmatched junction nucleotides: 4. From germline, CDR1 is SGDLS and CDR2 YYNGEE. The CDR3 reads CASSVAPGQGAYNEQFF. The CDR3 coding sequence is TGTGCCAGCAGCGTAGCACCGGGACAGGGGGCCTACAATGAGCAGTTCTTC. The variable domain in full, completed from reference TRBV9 and TRBJ2-1, reads DSGVTQTPKHLITATGQRVTLRCSPRSGDLSVYWYQQSLDQGLQFLIQYYNGEERAKGNILERFSAQQFPDLHSELNLSSLELGDSALYFCASSVAPGQGAYNEQFFGPGTRLTVL.

The chain combines TRBV5-6 with TRBJ2-7; 9 bases match TRBD2. Germline trimming cut 0 bases from V and 4 bases from J; bases unmatched to any gene: 8. CDR3 size: 16 residues. Germline V gene data show CDR1 as SGHDT and CDR2 as YYEEEE. The CDR3 nucleotides are TGTGCCAGCAGCTTGGAGGCTAGCGGGACGTTTTACGAGCAGTACTTC. Encoded protein: CASSLEASGTFYEQYF.

The table lists this clone with a count of one. The chain is built from TRBV6-6 and TRBJ1-2, with D possibly being TRBD1 (6 bases). V gave up 0 bases and J gave up 8 bases, with 16 bases separating them. The CDR3 is 15 amino acids. Germline lookup yields CDR1 MNHNY and CDR2 SVGAGI (reference sequence). CDR3 amino acids: CASSYSGPQGCGYTF. CDR3 coding DNA: TGTGCCAGCAGTTACTCAGGGCCACAGGGATGCGGCTACACCTTC.

This clone was detected once. As DNA, the CDR3 is TGTGCCAGCTCACCAATTGCACGGGGATATTCAGATACGCAGTATTTT. It specifies CASSPIARGYSDTQYF. The chain recombines TRBV18 with TRBJ2-3; D may be TRBD2 (5 bases). The V end lost 2 bases, the J end lost 4 bases, and 16 bases lay between the germline ends. This CDR3 is built from 16 residues. The germline V gene has CDR1 KGHSH and CDR2 LQKENI.

The chain carries TRBV7-8 and TRBJ2-7, with D hard to call. The germline V gene has CDR1 SGHVS and CDR2 FQNEAQ. The CDR3 is 15 amino acids. Trimming took 4 bases from V and 4 from J, leaving 17 bases between them. The CDR3 spells CASSSLDLVRYEQYF. The CDR3, as DNA: TGTGCCAGCAGCTCCCTAGACCTGGTTCGATACGAGCAGTACTTC.

The chain carries TRBV4-2 and TRBJ1-6, with a tentative D call TRBD1 (5 bases). Germline assignment: CDR1 LGHNA and CDR2 YNFKEQ. V lost 1 base and J 9 bases, leaving 16 bases between the germline ends. The CDR3 contains 16 residues. The CDR3 sequence: CASSQGRTGGSSPLHF. The CDR3 nucleotides read TGTGCCAGCAGCCAAGGTCGAACGGGGGGAAGTTCACCCCTCCACTTT.

The chain has TRBV4-1 and TRBJ2-3; unclear D gene. Trimming shortened V by 8 bases and J by 0 bases, and 9 bases separated the two germline ends. The CDR3 contains 13 residues. In germline, CDR1 is MGHRA, CDR2 YSYEKL. The CDR3 sequence is CASLGASTDTQYF. CDR3 coding DNA: TGCGCCAGCCTTGGAGCGAGCACAGATACGCAGTATTTT.

The rearrangement joins TRBV4-1 to TRBJ2-1, with TRBD2 identical over 10 bases. Trimming cost V 1 base and J 10 bases; bases outside gene matches: 13. Looked up from germline, CDR1 is MGHRA and CDR2 is YSYEKL. The CDR3 consists of 17 residues. DNA of the CDR3: TGCGCCAGCAGCCAAGCGTCCGTGACTAGCGGGTCATTGGAGCAGTTCTTC. This gives the protein CASSQASVTSGSLEQFF.

The rearrangement links TRBV18 to TRBJ2-2; D might be TRBD1 (6 bases). Trimming removed 3 bases at V and 1 base at J, with 12 bases between. CDR3 length equals 16 residues. Germline values: CDR1 KGHSH, CDR2 LQKENI. CDR3 loop: CASSPRDTRNTGELFF. CDR3 DNA: TGTGCCAGCTCACCTCGGGACACCCGGAACACCGGGGAGCTGTTTTTT.

The V call is TRBV28, the J call TRBJ1-1; D is possibly TRBD1 (5 bases). Germline CDR1 reads MDHEN; CDR2 reads SYDVKM. Trimming pared 6 bases from V and 5 bases from J, leaving 10 bases between. The CDR3 consists of 12 residues. This CDR3 is CASSLRQTEAFF. CDR3 DNA sequence: TGTGCCAGCAGCTTGCGACAGACTGAAGCTTTCTTT.

The genes are TRBV28 and TRBJ2-1; D may be TRBD2 (6 bases). Germline assignment: CDR1 MDHEN and CDR2 SYDVKM. The V gene lost 4 bases and the J gene lost 0 bases, with 10 bases spanning the gap. CDR3 length equals 15 residues. CDR3 protein: CASSSGGSSYNEQFF. In DNA form, the CDR3 reads TGTGCCAGCAGTTCCGGGGGTAGCTCCTACAATGAGCAGTTCTTC.

J is TRBJ1-1 and V is TRBV29-1, with 7 bases aligning to TRBD1. V lost 7 bases, J lost 4 bases, and 15 bases stayed unmatched. Germline lookup yields CDR1 SQVTM and CDR2 ANQGSEA. The CDR3 spans 15 residues. The CDR3 protein is CSAKTTGRQSTEAFF. The CDR3 DNA is TGCAGCGCCAAGACGACAGGGCGGCAAAGCACTGAAGCTTTCTTT.

The chain combines TRBV11-1 with TRBJ2-3, with 10 bases aligning to TRBD2. The CDR3 totals 15 residues. Germline V lookup: CDR1 SGHAT, CDR2 FQDESV (reference sequence). Trimming took 5 bases from V and 1 from J; bases not matched to a gene: 3. Written as DNA, the CDR3 is TGTGCCAGCAGCCCAGGACTAGCGGGCACAGATACGCAGTATTTT. This translates into CASSPGLAGTDTQYF.

The rearrangement joins TRBV5-5 to TRBJ1-1; TRBD1 might be the D (6 bases). Per germline, CDR1 SGHKS and CDR2 YYEKEE (reference sequence). This CDR3 is 14 amino acids long. Trimming left V 4 bases short and J 2 bases short, with 12 bases between. Written as DNA, the CDR3 is TGTGCCAGCAGCACATGGGGGGGCAACACTGAAGCTTTCTTT. Its protein product is CASSTWGGNTEAFF.